This TCR beta chain is from a study of blood T cell repertoires in COVID-19. Study summary: Samples came from the United States, Italy and Spain, spanning acute and convalescent COVID-19. In each case, the material was cDNA or gDNA derived from T cells, B-cell-depleted T cells, or PBMCs.

Sequencing used immunoSEQ multiplex PCR; TCRdb keeps in-frame clones, though not all of them. Among roughly 130,000 clones, under 95% were seen once, and the ten largest hold around 4.6%. CDR3 length: 17 amino acids. The V segment lost 1 base and the J segment 1 base; nucleotides outside the gene matches: 7. Germline values: CDR1 SGHNT, CDR2 YENEEA. Enrolled during active infection, Seattle patients were then followed longitudinally. The V call is TRBV11-3, the J call TRBJ2-3, with 8 bases fitting TRBD2. Sequencing was done on a sample of peripheral blood. The receptor was derived from a man aged 55-75 years with COVID-19, enrolled during active disease. The CDR3 DNA reads TGTGCCAGCAGCTTAGTACGGGGGGGGGCTGGCACAGATACGCAGTATTTT. Translated, it gives CASSLVRGGAGTDTQYF.